Listed below are T cell receptor beta chains from one sample, sequenced in a study of cytomegalovirus exposure and HLA in healthy donors. Profiled with immunoSEQ multiplex PCR; TCRdb holds only in-frame clones, not every one. This repertoire shows over 200,000 clones, around 80% found once; its top ten account for about 6.4%. The material sequenced was PBMCs. These receptors were obtained from a man aged 35-49 years in good health and CMV-seropositive. Both conserved end residues are part of each CDR3. A D gene is named only where the DNA matches it firmly. Clone size is given for some rows only: seen once, a few or many times, or a class if the clone is expanded.

v_gene	j_gene	d_gene	abundance	len	CDR3nt	CDR3aa
TRBV21-1	TRBJ2-7	.	.	11	TGTGCCAGCAGTTGGACAGGGGAGCAGTACTTC	CASSWTGEQYF
TRBV15	TRBJ2-3	TRBD2	.	18	TGTGCCACCAGCTCTCTCAGGGGCGGGACTAGCGGGATACAGGCGCAGTATTTT	CATSSLRGGTSGIQAQYF
TRBV5-1	TRBJ2-3	TRBD2	.	16	TGCGCCAGCAGCTTGGCCAACGTAGCGGGAGAGGGTACGCAGTATTTT	CASSLANVAGEGTQYF
TRBV28	TRBJ1-4	TRBD1	few	15	TGTGCCAGCAGTCAAGGGACAGGGGGCGAGGAAAAACTGTTTTTT	CASSQGTGGEEKLFF
TRBV7-2	TRBJ1-1	.	.	14	TGTGCCAGCAGCTTATATCAGGATCTCCCTGGGGCTTTCTTT	CASSLYQDLPGAFF
TRBV7-9	TRBJ2-1	.	few	16	TGTGCCAGCAGCTTATTGGGTAGCGGAGCCTACAATGAGCAGTTCTTC	CASSLLGSGAYNEQFF
TRBV7-9	TRBJ2-7	.	.	13	TGTGCCAGCAGTAGGGGGAGCTCCTACGAGCAGTACTTC	CASSRGSSYEQYF
TRBV5-3	TRBJ2-3	.	.	19	TGTGCCAGAAGCTTAGGCGTCGGTTTCACGGGAGATTGGACAGATACGCAGTATTTT	CARSLGVGFTGDWTDTQYF
TRBV7-9	TRBJ1-2	TRBD1	.	15	TGTGCCAGCAGCCGGACAGGGGACGGGTACTATGGCTACACCTTC	CASSRTGDGYYGYTF
TRBV5-6	TRBJ2-1	.	.	14	TGTGCCAGCAGCTGGCTGGGGGCCTTAGATGAGCAGTTCTTC	CASSWLGALDEQFF
TRBV6-1	TRBJ2-7	.	.	13	TGTGCCAGCAGTCGGATGGAGGCCTACGAGCAGTACTTC	CASSRMEAYEQYF
TRBV7-6	TRBJ2-5	.	.	13	TGTGCCAGCAGCTTAGGACAGAAAGAGACCCAGTACTTC	CASSLGQKETQYF
TRBV19	TRBJ2-1	.	.	16	TGTGCCAGTAGTATAGATCCCGGGGGATCCTACAATGAGCAGTTCTTC	CASSIDPGGSYNEQFF
TRBV11-3	TRBJ1-3	.	few	12	TGTGCCTGCGGTATCTCTGGAAACACCATATATTTT	CACGISGNTIYF
TRBV27	TRBJ2-1	TRBD2	.	19	TGTGCCAGCAGTACCCTACTAGCGGGAGGGGCTAGCTCCTACAATGAGCAGTTCTTC	CASSTLLAGGASSYNEQFF
TRBV10-2	TRBJ2-2	.	.	15	TGCGCCAGCAGGGAGACCGGGAGAAACACCGGGGAGCTGTTTTTT	CASRETGRNTGELFF
TRBV11-1	TRBJ2-5	TRBD2	few	14	TGTGCCACCCAAGCGGGAGGATTCCAAGAGACCCAGTACTTC	CATQAGGFQETQYF
TRBV29-1	TRBJ2-1	.	.	12	TGCAGCGTTGAAGATCACCGGAATGAGCAGTTCTTC	CSVEDHRNEQFF
TRBV30	TRBJ2-1	TRBD2	.	16	TGTGCCTGGAGTGGGAGGGAGGGTTCCGCCTACAATGAGCAGTTCTTC	CAWSGREGSAYNEQFF